Listed below are T cell receptor beta chains from one sample, sequenced in a study of blood T cells in healthy people across ages. TCRdb re-derived calls from the 5' RACE reads in MiXCR, one entry per CDR3 protein. The top ten hold 20% to 25% of the sample, which has about a million distinct CDR3 sequences, roughly 51% seen once. The specimen sequenced was blood. The source is a woman aged 55-69 years in good health. CDR3s include the opening cysteine and the closing phenylalanine or tryptophan. The D gene is left open where the match is weak. Expanded clones get a size class; other rows say once, few or many, or leave the size out.

D,V,size,J,CDR3,DNA
NA,TRBV6-2/TRBV6-3,NA,TRBJ2-5,CASRLQTRLGTQYF,TGTGCCAGCAGACTGCAGACTAGGCTGGGGACCCAGTACTTC
NA,TRBV24-1,NA,TRBJ2-1,CATSGPVPAGDFNDEQFF,TGTGCCACTAGTGGTCCCGTGCCCGCAGGGGACTTTAACGATGAGCAGTTCTTC
NA,TRBV6-5,NA,TRBJ2-5,CASSYGPSVGKETQYF,TGTGCCAGCAGTTATGGGCCCTCGGTGGGGAAGGAGACCCAGTACTTC
TRBD2,TRBV7-2,NA,TRBJ2-1,CASSFTGGPREQFF,TGTGCCAGCAGCTTTACGGGAGGGCCGAGGGAGCAGTTCTTC
TRBD1,TRBV2,NA,TRBJ2-7,CASSGNRGRHEQYF,TGTGCCAGCAGTGGCAACAGGGGGCGTCACGAGCAGTACTTC
NA,TRBV21-1,once,TRBJ1-3,CASTKRPKTCGNTIYF,TGTGCCAGCACCAAAAGGCCTAAGACCTGTGGAAACACCATATATTTT
TRBD2,TRBV20-1,once,TRBJ2-1,CSARDASGSSYEQFF,TGCAGTGCTAGAGATGCTAGCGGGAGCTCCTACGAGCAGTTCTTC
NA,TRBV4-2,NA,TRBJ1-5,CASSQDEGGSQPQHF,TGTGCCAGCAGCCAGGACGAGGGGGGGTCGCAGCCCCAGCATTTT
TRBD1,TRBV6-5,NA,TRBJ2-1,CASSYGQGPYNEQFF,TGTGCCAGCAGTTACGGACAGGGGCCCTACAATGAGCAGTTCTTC
NA,TRBV29-1,NA,TRBJ2-7,CSVGPEQGVHEQYF,TGCAGCGTGGGCCCGGAGCAAGGGGTCCACGAGCAGTACTTC
TRBD2,TRBV24-1,NA,TRBJ2-1,CATSDLGGGEQFF,TGTGCCACCAGTGATTTGGGGGGAGGGGAGCAGTTCTTC
TRBD2,TRBV6-5,NA,TRBJ2-7,CASSYGSPWGGSAHEQYF,TGTGCCAGCAGTTACGGGAGCCCCTGGGGCGGGAGTGCCCACGAGCAGTACTTC
NA,TRBV4-1,NA,TRBJ2-2,CASSPKLGGSELFF,TGCGCCAGCAGCCCCAAACTGGGCGGCTCGGAGCTGTTTTTT
TRBD2,TRBV18,many,TRBJ2-5,CASSPGLAGGETQYF,TGTGCCAGCAGCCCCGGACTAGCGGGAGGAGAGACCCAGTACTTC
NA,TRBV7-2,NA,TRBJ2-2,CASSAGIVGELFF,TGTGCCAGCAGCGCAGGGATCGTCGGGGAGCTGTTTTTT
NA,TRBV5-5,NA,TRBJ2-7,CASSLAGSLTTYEQYF,TGTGCCAGCAGCTTGGCCGGCAGCCTCACTACCTACGAGCAGTACTTC
NA,TRBV28,NA,TRBJ1-6,CASSFWALGQGNSPLHF,TGTGCCAGCAGTTTTTGGGCTTTAGGGCAGGGGAATTCACCCCTCCACTTT
NA,TRBV7-2,NA,TRBJ1-5,CASSLAGRGQPQHF,TGTGCCAGCAGCTTAGCGGGGAGAGGTCAGCCCCAGCATTTT
TRBD1,TRBV27,NA,TRBJ2-7,CASSLTNFRDRSYEQYF,TGTGCCAGCAGTTTGACGAACTTCCGGGACAGATCCTACGAGCAGTACTTC
TRBD2,TRBV7-2,NA,TRBJ2-6,CASSSKGGAGANVLTF,TGTGCCAGCAGCTCGAAGGGAGGGGCTGGGGCCAACGTCCTGACTTTC
NA,TRBV5-5,few,TRBJ2-5,CASSNDRGGETQYF,TGTGCCAGCAGCAATGACAGGGGAGGGGAGACCCAGTACTTC
TRBD1,TRBV5-1,many,TRBJ2-7,CASSLVTGQGANEQYF,TGCGCCAGCAGCTTGGTTACGGGACAGGGCGCCAACGAGCAGTACTTC
NA,TRBV7-2,NA,TRBJ2-7,CASSLEAGPSYEQYF,TGTGCCAGCAGCTTAGAGGCGGGGCCCTCCTACGAGCAGTACTTC
TRBD1,TRBV6-5,NA,TRBJ2-7,CASSYARDRESSHEQYF,TGTGCCAGCAGTTACGCCCGGGACAGGGAAAGCAGCCACGAGCAGTACTTC
NA,TRBV6-1,many,TRBJ2-5,CASSEAHRAETQYF,TGTGCCAGCAGTGAAGCACACAGGGCAGAGACCCAGTACTTC
NA,TRBV4-3,NA,TRBJ2-3,CASSQASAGDTQYF,TGCGCCAGCAGCCAAGCTAGCGCGGGTGATACGCAGTATTTT
NA,TRBV10-2,once,TRBJ1-1,CASSDQGEEEAFF,TGCGCCAGCAGTGATCAGGGAGAAGAAGAAGCTTTCTTT
TRBD2,TRBV29-1,NA,TRBJ2-5,CSVLKLADEGSETQYF,TGCAGCGTTTTGAAACTAGCGGACGAAGGGAGTGAGACCCAGTACTTC
TRBD2,TRBV20-1,NA,TRBJ2-7,CSARTSGSFFSEQYF,TGCAGTGCTAGGACTAGCGGGAGTTTCTTTTCCGAGCAGTACTTC
TRBD1,TRBV3-1,NA,TRBJ2-6,CASGRTGGMGAGANVLTF,TGTGCCAGCGGTCGGACAGGTGGGATGGGGGCCGGGGCCAACGTCCTGACTTTC
NA,TRBV3-1,NA,TRBJ2-7,CASSQGDRSQGEQYF,TGTGCCAGCAGCCAAGGCGACAGGTCCCAGGGCGAGCAGTACTTC
TRBD2,TRBV3-1,few,TRBJ2-7,CASSFSGRDQYF,TGTGCCAGCAGCTTTAGCGGGAGGGATCAGTACTTC
NA,TRBV5-6,NA,TRBJ2-3,CTSSLDLSLAATQYF,TGTACCAGCAGCTTGGATCTTTCCCTAGCAGCTACGCAGTATTTT
NA,TRBV5-1,NA,TRBJ2-6,CASSLVHVGANVLTF,TGCGCCAGCAGCTTGGTACACGTCGGGGCCAACGTCCTGACTTTC
TRBD1,TRBV28,once,TRBJ2-5,CASSLSGTGVPVRNKETQYF,TGTGCCAGCAGTTTGTCCGGGACAGGTGTCCCCGTCCGTAACAAAGAGACCCAGTACTTC
TRBD1,TRBV7-9,once,TRBJ2-7,CASSLVTGERYEQYF,TGTGCCAGCAGCTTAGTGACAGGGGAGCGCTACGAGCAGTACTTC
TRBD1,TRBV7-6,NA,TRBJ2-3,CASSLAPTGLLDTQYF,TGTGCCAGCAGCTTAGCGCCGACAGGGTTGTTAGATACGCAGTATTTT
NA,TRBV20-1,few,TRBJ2-7,CSARAGSKYEQYF,TGCAGTGCTAGAGCCGGGAGTAAATACGAGCAGTACTTC
NA,TRBV20-1,NA,TRBJ2-5,CSATITGRRETQYF,TGCAGTGCAACCATCACAGGGAGGCGAGAGACCCAGTACTTC
NA,TRBV6-5,NA,TRBJ2-1,CASALQGGGEQFF,TGTGCCAGCGCGCTACAGGGCGGGGGTGAGCAGTTCTTC
TRBD1,TRBV29-1,NA,TRBJ2-4,CSAFGTGSWEQYF,TGCAGCGCTTTCGGGACAGGGTCTTGGGAGCAGTACTTC
NA,TRBV5-1,NA,TRBJ2-3,CASRKNPELETDTQYF,TGCGCCAGCAGAAAAAACCCTGAACTAGAGACAGATACGCAGTATTTT
NA,TRBV4-3,NA,TRBJ1-6,CASSPGGGWNSPLHF,TGCGCCAGCAGCCCGGGCGGGGGGTGGAATTCACCCCTCCACTTT
TRBD1,TRBV9,NA,TRBJ2-7,CASSVGTGNYEQYF,TGTGCCAGCAGCGTAGGGACAGGAAACTACGAGCAGTACTTC
NA,TRBV30,NA,TRBJ2-3,CAWSVPQDPTGTQYF,TGTGCCTGGAGTGTACCGCAGGACCCCACGGGTACGCAGTATTTT
NA,TRBV2,NA,TRBJ2-3,CASSAGAAGDTQYF,TGTGCCAGCAGTGCGGGAGCGGCGGGAGATACGCAGTATTTT
NA,TRBV29-1,few,TRBJ2-3,CSVAGLDGDTQYF,TGCAGCGTTGCAGGTTTGGATGGAGATACGCAGTATTTT